The count of the clone carrying this T cell receptor beta chain is one. Its antigen is as yet unknown. CDR1 is MNHEY, CDR2 SVGAGI, per germline. V dropped 8 bases and J dropped 7; count of bases not matched to a gene: 2. CDR3 length: 12 amino acids. The sample is drawn from a study of OX40 agonist ivuxolimab in advanced cancers. Study information: Head and neck, renal cell, melanoma or hepatocellular carcinoma were the cancers that dose-escalation patients had. Mean age around 60 years, range about 20 to 90; approximately 80% male.

Produced via immunoSEQ multiplex PCR; TCRdb's table is partial and in-frame only. The sample records around 40,000 clones, approximately 90% being singletons. Findings and caveats of the study: At doses 0.1 to 3.0 mg/kg, CD4+ and CD8+ clones expanded.

The sample here was CD4+ or CD8+ T cells sorted from blood, taken in a trial of the OX40 agonist ivuxolimab. This chain connects TRBV6-5 to TRBJ2-2; 9 positions match TRBD2. The clonotype comes from an adult with an advanced solid tumor such as melanoma, head and neck, liver or kidney cancer. The chain's CDR3 is CASGLASGELFF. In DNA form, the CDR3 reads TGTGCCAGCGGACTAGCGAGCGGGGAGCTGTTTTTT.